The entry below describes one T cell receptor beta chain. The antigen is not known. This record comes from a study of shared clonotypes between healthy human individuals. About the study: The plates for each donor numbered three CD4 naive, three CD4 memory, two CD8 naive and one CD8 memory.

Study outcomes and limitations: Roughly 4.6% of naive CD4 clonotypes were common to a handful of donors.

The test was conducted at deep level. Splitting of each subset's genomic DNA was done evenly across several immunoSEQ plates. TCRdb keeps only in-frame clones here, not all; method: immunoSEQ multiplex PCR. Of 2 million to 2.5 million clones in the sample, nearly 97% were seen once. The sequenced sample consisted of naive CD4+ T cells sorted from blood. This sample's subset: CD45RA+ positively selected. The clonotype originates from a man aged 18 to 30 in good health.

The CDR3 region is CATDDREMNTEAFF. In DNA form, the CDR3 reads TGTGCCACCGATGACAGGGAGATGAACACTGAAGCTTTCTTT. The J gene is TRBJ1-1, the V gene TRBV6-6; 7 bases are a match to TRBD1. With V trimmed by 10 bases and J by 0 bases, 8 bases remained unmatched. Germline V gene sequence: CDR1 MNHNY, CDR2 SVGAGI (reference sequence). The CDR3 is 14 amino acids.